This T cell receptor (beta chain) is from a study of STAT5B mutations in CD4+ large granular lymphocyte leukemia. Sequenced by immunoSEQ multiplex PCR; TCRdb stores in-frame clones only, minus some. The data hold 30,000 to 35,000 clones, with less than 85% observed a single time. With 1 base removed from V and 1 base from J, the gap between germline ends came to 8 bases. Germline loops: CDR1 SGHVS, CDR2 FNYEAQ. This CDR3 has 14 amino acids. The chain links TRBV7-6 to TRBJ2-7; D might be TRBD2 (6 bases). The sequenced sample was CD4+ T cells from blood buffy coats. The source is a human donor in good health. CDR3 sequence reads: CASSLERASYEQYF. The CDR3, as DNA: TGTGCCAGCAGCTTAGAGCGGGCTTCCTACGAGCAGTACTTC.